This T cell receptor (beta chain) was obtained from a study of blood T cells in healthy people across ages. A second PCR of 7 to 11 cycles used a sample-barcoded 5' primer and a J-beta primer mix. With 12 random nucleotides, a template-switch adaptor tagged each individual cDNA molecule. TCRdb re-derived calls from the 5' RACE reads in MiXCR, one entry per CDR3 protein. This table has 700,000 or so distinct CDR3 sequences, 20% to 25% appearing once. As concerns this clonotype: No antigen is known for it.

The germline gives CDR1 SNHLY, CDR2 FYNNEI. The CDR3 length is 15 residues. V shed 4 bases, J shed 1 base, and the junction held 3 bases outside the gene matches. Healthy Caucasians from Russia aged about 6 to 90 served as donors. Findings and limits, study-wide: The long-lived group displayed more naive CD4+ cells, plus higher diversity, than the aged donors did. Researchers judged that diversity estimates from one million T cells fell short of true values.

The chain combines TRBV2 with TRBJ1-3; 8 nucleotides line up with TRBD1. Sequencing used blood. The sequence derives from a man aged 65 to 79 in good health. The CDR3 DNA reads TGTGCCAGCAGTGGACAGGGGAAGTCTGGAAACACCATATATTTT. Translated, it gives CASSGQGKSGNTIYF.